Presented here are 11 T cell receptor beta chains from one specimen sequenced in a study of cytomegalovirus exposure and HLA in healthy donors. Vbeta (60) and Jbeta (13) primers were used in the PCR. Measured with immunoSEQ multiplex PCR; TCRdb has only the in-frame clones, and not every one. The table shows over 150,000 clones, with about 83% occurring only once. Sequencing input: PBMCs. The receptor set was obtained from a woman aged 40-49 years in good health and CMV-seronegative.

The rearrangement links TRBV6-1 to TRBJ1-2; 8 bases match TRBD1. Germline trimming cut 4 bases from V and 4 bases from J; bases unmatched to any gene: 8. The CDR3 contains 15 residues. CDR1 MNHNS and CDR2 SASEGT come from the germline V gene. The CDR3 loop reads CASSVGQGIFYGYTF. The DNA for the CDR3 is TGTGCCAGCAGTGTAGGACAGGGAATTTTCTATGGCTACACCTTC.

The chain links TRBV10-3 to TRBJ2-7; possibly TRBD1 for D (5 bases). The germline CDR1 and CDR2 sequences are ENHRY and SYGVKD. V was trimmed by 2 bases and J by 3 bases, leaving 8 bases between them. The CDR3 is 13 amino acids. DNA of the CDR3: TGTGCCATCAGTGAGGGACAAGGCTACGAGCAGTACTTC. Residues: CAISEGQGYEQYF.

J is TRBJ1-1 and V is TRBV15; perhaps TRBD1 as D (6 bases). Trimming stripped 5 bases from V and 5 bases from J, with 12 bases between. The CDR3 is made up of 13 amino acids. Germline CDR1 LNHNV, CDR2 YYDKDF (reference sequence). The CDR3 spells CATSQGTRTEAFF. The CDR3, as DNA: TGTGCCACCAGCCAAGGGACACGGACTGAAGCTTTCTTT. Variable domain in full (rest from reference TRBV15 and TRBJ1-1): DAMVIQNPRYQVTQFGKPVTLSCSQTLNHNVMYWYQQKSSQAPKLLFHYYDKDFNNEADTPDNFQSRRPNTSFCFLDIRSPGLGDTAMYLCATSQGTRTEAFFGQGTRLTVV.

The chain recombines TRBV7-9 with TRBJ1-2; 8 bases fit TRBD1. The CDR3 contains 17 residues. In germline, CDR1 is SEHNR, CDR2 FQNEAQ (reference sequence). Unmatched junction bases numbered 10, after V lost 1 base and J lost 3 bases. CDR3 nucleotide sequence: TGTGCCAGCAGCTTAGTTCTTGGACAGGGAGTGGACTATGGCTACACCTTC. It translates to CASSLVLGQGVDYGYTF.

This chain joins TRBV5-1 and TRBJ2-3, with a weak D call TRBD1 (5 bases). The CDR3 spans 15 residues. The V end was cut by 4 bases, the J end by 3 bases, with 15 bases between. CDR1 and CDR2 from the germline V gene are SGHRS and YFSETQ. CDR3 nucleotide sequence: TGCGCCAGCAGCACTCAGGGCCATTCAACAGATACGCAGTATTTT. It is translated as CASSTQGHSTDTQYF. The full variable domain, rest sourced from reference TRBV5-1 and TRBJ2-3, is KAGVTQTPRYLIKTRGQQVTLSCSPISGHRSVSWYQQTPGQGLQFLFEYFSETQRNKGNFPGRFSGRQFSNSRSEMNVSTLELGDSALYLCASSTQGHSTDTQYFGPGTRLTVL.

V gene TRBV5-4 combines with J gene TRBJ2-1; D remains ambiguous. With 0 bases removed from V and 0 bases from J, the gap between germline ends came to 16 bases. Germline-derived CDR1 and CDR2 are SGHNT and YYREEE (reference sequence). The CDR3 consists of 18 residues. This chain's CDR3 is CASSLAVGGLNSYNEQFF. Written as DNA, the CDR3 is TGTGCCAGCAGCTTGGCCGTCGGCGGATTAAACTCCTACAATGAGCAGTTCTTC. Looking up the rest from reference TRBV5-4 and TRBJ2-1 gives the full variable domain: ETGVTQSPTHLIKTRGQQVTLRCSSQSGHNTVSWYQQALGQGPQFIFQYYREEENGRGNFPPRFSGLQFPNYSSELNVNALELDDSALYLCASSLAVGGLNSYNEQFFGPGTRLTVL.

This chain connects TRBV5-1 to TRBJ2-5; D not resolved. Germline V gene lookup returns CDR1 SGHRS and CDR2 YFSETQ. Trimming took off 4 bases at V and 0 bases at J, with 10 bases between the two ends. CDR3 size: 14 residues. CDR3 amino acids: CASSAIRYQETQYF. CDR3 nucleotide sequence: TGCGCCAGCAGCGCCATCCGGTACCAAGAGACCCAGTACTTC.

The rearrangement links TRBV21-1 to TRBJ1-5; the table's D call TRBD1 went unverified against the DNA. TRBV21-1 is marked as a pseudogene. The CDR3 spans 20 residues. The chain's CDR3 is CASSKGRTGGSQVGCQPQHF. CDR3 nucleotides: TGTGCCAGCAGCAAAGGGCGGACAGGGGGTAGCCAAGTGGGTTGTCAGCCCCAGCATTTT.

The gene calls are TRBV11-3 and TRBJ2-7; D not resolved. The CDR3 is 12 amino acids. Trimming took off 2 bases at V and 6 bases at J, with 8 bases between the two ends. Germline CDR1 and CDR2: SGHNT and YENEEA. The CDR3, as DNA: TGTGCCAGCAGCTTATCTCCCCGCGAGCAGTACTTC. Protein product: CASSLSPREQYF. Full variable domain (outside the CDR3, taken from reference TRBV11-3 and TRBJ2-7): EAGVVQSPRYKIIEKKQPVAFWCNPISGHNTLYWYLQNLGQGPELLIRYENEEAVDDSQLPKDRFSAERLKGVDSTLKIQPAELGDSAVYLCASSLSPREQYFGPGTRLTVT.

The chain has TRBV7-2 and TRBJ2-3; maybe TRBD2 (7 bases). V shed 4 bases and J shed 1 base, with 12 bases lying between them. Per germline, CDR1 SGHTA and CDR2 FQGNSA. This CDR3 spans 15 amino acids. The CDR3 nucleotides are TGTGCCAGCAGCTCCGGAGGGGGGGGCACAGATACGCAGTATTTT. It yields the protein CASSSGGGGTDTQYF.

The rearrangement uses TRBV7-6 and TRBJ1-2; D might be TRBD1 (5 bases). This CDR3 has 18 residues. Trimming left V 1 base short and J 7 bases short, with 25 bases between. CDR1 is SGHVS and CDR2 is FNYEAQ in the germline V gene. CDR3 amino acids: CASSLGFSGPRGVGGYTF. For the CDR3, the DNA is TGTGCCAGCAGCTTAGGATTTTCGGGACCGCGGGGTGTCGGTGGCTACACCTTC.